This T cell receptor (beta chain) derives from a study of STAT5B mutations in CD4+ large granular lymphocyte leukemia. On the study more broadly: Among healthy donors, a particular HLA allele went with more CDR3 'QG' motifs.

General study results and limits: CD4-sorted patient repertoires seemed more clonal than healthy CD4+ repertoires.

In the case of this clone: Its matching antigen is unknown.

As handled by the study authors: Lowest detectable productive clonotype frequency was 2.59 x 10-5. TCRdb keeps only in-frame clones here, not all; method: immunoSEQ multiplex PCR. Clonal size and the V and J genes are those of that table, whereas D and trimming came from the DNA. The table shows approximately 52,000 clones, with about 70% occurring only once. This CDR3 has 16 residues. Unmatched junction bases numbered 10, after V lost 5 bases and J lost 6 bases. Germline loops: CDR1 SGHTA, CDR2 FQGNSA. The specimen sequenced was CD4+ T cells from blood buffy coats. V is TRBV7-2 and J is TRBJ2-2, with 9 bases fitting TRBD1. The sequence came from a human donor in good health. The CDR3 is CASSPDRGRPSGELFF. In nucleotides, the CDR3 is TGTGCCAGCAGCCCGGACAGGGGCCGCCCGTCCGGGGAGCTGTTTTTT.